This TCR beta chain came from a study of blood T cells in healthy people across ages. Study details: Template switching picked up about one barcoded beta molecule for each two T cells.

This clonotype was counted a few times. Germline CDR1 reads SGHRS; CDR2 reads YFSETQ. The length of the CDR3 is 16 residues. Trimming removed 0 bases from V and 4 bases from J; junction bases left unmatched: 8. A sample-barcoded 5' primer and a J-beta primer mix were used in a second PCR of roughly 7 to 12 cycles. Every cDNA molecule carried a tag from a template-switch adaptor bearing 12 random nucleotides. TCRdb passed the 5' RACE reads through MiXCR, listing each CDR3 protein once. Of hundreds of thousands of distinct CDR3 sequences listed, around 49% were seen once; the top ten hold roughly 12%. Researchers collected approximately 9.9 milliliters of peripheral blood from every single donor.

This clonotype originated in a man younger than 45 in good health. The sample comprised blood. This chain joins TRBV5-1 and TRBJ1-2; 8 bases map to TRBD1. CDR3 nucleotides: TGCGCCAGCAGCTTGGAAGGGGCCGGGACAGGCTATGGCTACACCTTC. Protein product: CASSLEGAGTGYGYTF.